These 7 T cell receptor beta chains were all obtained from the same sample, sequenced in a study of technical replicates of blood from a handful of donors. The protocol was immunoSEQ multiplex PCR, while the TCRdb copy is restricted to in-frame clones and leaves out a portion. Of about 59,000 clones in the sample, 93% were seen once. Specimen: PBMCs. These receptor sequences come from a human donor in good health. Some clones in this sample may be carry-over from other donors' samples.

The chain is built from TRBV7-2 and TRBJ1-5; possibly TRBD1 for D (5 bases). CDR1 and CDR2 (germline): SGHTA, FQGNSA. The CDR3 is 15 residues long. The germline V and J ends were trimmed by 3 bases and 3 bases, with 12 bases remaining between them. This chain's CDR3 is CASSFATAFNQPQHF. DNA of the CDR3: TGTGCCAGCAGCTTTGCGACAGCATTCAATCAGCCCCAGCATTTT.

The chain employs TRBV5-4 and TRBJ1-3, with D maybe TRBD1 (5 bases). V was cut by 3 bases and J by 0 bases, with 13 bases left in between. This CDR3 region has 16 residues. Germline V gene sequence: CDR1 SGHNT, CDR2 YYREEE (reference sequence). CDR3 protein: CASSSLGTYSGNTIYF. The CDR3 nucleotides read TGTGCCAGCAGCTCGCTCGGGACTTACTCTGGAAACACCATATATTTT.

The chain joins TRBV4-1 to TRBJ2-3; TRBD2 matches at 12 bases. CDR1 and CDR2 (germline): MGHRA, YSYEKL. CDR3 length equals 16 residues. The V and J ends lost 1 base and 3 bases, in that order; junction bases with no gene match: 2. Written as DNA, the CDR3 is TGCGCCAGCAGCCAAGGGACTAGCGGGACAACAGATACGCAGTATTTT. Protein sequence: CASSQGTSGTTDTQYF.

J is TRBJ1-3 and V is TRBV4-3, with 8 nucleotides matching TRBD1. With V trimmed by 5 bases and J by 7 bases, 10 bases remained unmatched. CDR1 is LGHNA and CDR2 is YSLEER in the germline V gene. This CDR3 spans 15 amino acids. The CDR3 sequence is CASSIDRGGSNTIYF. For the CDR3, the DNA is TGCGCCAGCAGCATCGACAGGGGAGGTAGTAACACCATATATTTT.

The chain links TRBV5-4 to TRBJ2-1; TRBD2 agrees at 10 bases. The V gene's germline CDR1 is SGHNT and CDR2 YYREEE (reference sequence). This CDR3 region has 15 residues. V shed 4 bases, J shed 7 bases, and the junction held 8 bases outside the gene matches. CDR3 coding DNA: TGTGCCAGCAGCACCGCTAGCGGGAGTAGGAATGAGCAGTTCTTC. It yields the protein CASSTASGSRNEQFF.

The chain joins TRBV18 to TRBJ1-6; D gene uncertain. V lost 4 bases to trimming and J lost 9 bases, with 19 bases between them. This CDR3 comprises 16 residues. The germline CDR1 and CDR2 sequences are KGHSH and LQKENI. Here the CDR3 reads CASSHWAVEGGSPLHF. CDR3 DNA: TGTGCCAGCTCACACTGGGCCGTCGAAGGTGGTTCACCCCTCCACTTT.

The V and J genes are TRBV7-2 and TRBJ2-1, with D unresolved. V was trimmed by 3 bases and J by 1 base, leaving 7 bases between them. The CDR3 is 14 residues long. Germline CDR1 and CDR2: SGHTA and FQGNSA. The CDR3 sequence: CASSFQFSYNEQFF. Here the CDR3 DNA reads TGTGCCAGCAGCTTTCAGTTTTCCTACAATGAGCAGTTCTTC.